Below are 32 T cell receptor beta chains sequenced from a single sample in a study of cytomegalovirus exposure and HLA in healthy donors. In the PCR, 60 Vbeta and 13 Jbeta primers were used. TCRdb's table, derived via immunoSEQ multiplex PCR, lists solely in-frame clones and lacks some. The data contain some 120,000 clones, approximately 84% of them singletons. The sequenced sample consisted of PBMCs. Every receptor here comes from a man aged 45-65 years in good health and CMV-seronegative.

This clone came up once. The chain links TRBV30 to TRBJ1-4; 7 bases are shared with TRBD1. The V segment lost 2 bases and the J segment 7 bases; nucleotides outside the gene matches: 7. This CDR3 region has 14 residues. From germline, CDR1 is GTSNPN and CDR2 SVGIG (reference sequence). CDR3 residues: CAWSTRGLTEKLFF. The CDR3 nucleotides are TGTGCCTGGAGTACGAGGGGGCTGACTGAAAAACTGTTTTTT. Supplemented by reference TRBV30 and TRBJ1-4, the full variable domain reads SQTIHQWPATLVQPVGSPLSLECTVEGTSNPNLYWYRQAAGRGLQLLFYSVGIGQISSEVPQNLSASRPQDRQFILSSKKLLLSDSGFYLCAWSTRGLTEKLFFGSGTQLSVL.

The chain uses TRBV28 and TRBJ1-1; D might be TRBD1 (5 bases). Germline V lookup: CDR1 MDHEN, CDR2 SYDVKM. V shed 0 bases and J shed 8 bases, with 10 bases lying between them. The CDR3 has 13 residues. This CDR3 is CASSLWLAGEAFF. As DNA, the CDR3 is TGTGCCAGCAGTTTATGGTTAGCAGGGGAAGCTTTCTTT.

In DNA, the CDR3 is TGTGCCAGCAGCCCCTTGACAGGAGAAGCTTTCTTT. Its translation: CASSPLTGEAFF. V is TRBV7-2 and J is TRBJ1-1; TRBD1 might be the D (6 bases). Germline CDR1 and CDR2: SGHTA and FQGNSA. This CDR3 contains 12 residues. Between the trimmed V and J ends, which lost 5 bases and 8 bases, there was a span of 12 bases.

The count of this clone is one. The chain joins TRBV7-9 to TRBJ1-5; D perhaps matches TRBD1 (5 bases). This CDR3 region has 12 residues. Trimming left V 5 bases short and J 4 bases short, with 6 bases between. Germline CDR1 SEHNR, CDR2 FQNEAQ (reference sequence). CDR3 DNA: TGTGCCAGCAGCCAGGGAAATCAGCCCCAGCATTTT. Its protein product is CASSQGNQPQHF.

This clone appeared a single time. V and J are TRBV6-6 and TRBJ2-1; D not resolved. The CDR3 is made up of 16 amino acids. V was shortened by 0 bases and J by 0 bases, with 9 bases between the two germline ends. The germline gives CDR1 MNHNY, CDR2 SVGAGI (reference sequence). The CDR3 sequence: CASSYSKRSSYNEQFF. CDR3 nucleotides: TGTGCCAGCAGTTACTCGAAACGGAGCTCCTACAATGAGCAGTTCTTC.

This chain joins TRBV6-5 and TRBJ1-2, with TRBD1 as a possible D gene (6 bases). The CDR3 sequence is 13 residues long. From germline, CDR1 is MNHEY and CDR2 SVGAGI. V was pared by 2 bases and J by 4 bases, with 8 bases between. In nucleotides, the CDR3 is TGTGCCAGCAGTTACAGGACAGCCTATGGCTACACCTTC. It specifies CASSYRTAYGYTF.

The chain employs TRBV7-3 and TRBJ2-7, with a tentative D call TRBD1 (6 bases). Trimming stripped 3 bases from V and 2 bases from J, with 11 bases between. CDR1 and CDR2 (germline): SGHTA, FQGTGA. The CDR3 loop spans 14 amino acids. CDR3 loop: CASSFPGQTYEQYF. CDR3 DNA: TGTGCCAGCAGCTTCCCTGGACAGACCTACGAGCAGTACTTC. Full variable domain (remainder filled in from reference TRBV7-3 and TRBJ2-7): GAGVSQTPSNKVTEKGKYVELRCDPISGHTALYWYRQSLGQGPEFLIYFQGTGAADDSGLPNDRFFAVRPEGSVSTLKIQRTERGDSAVYLCASSFPGQTYEQYFGPGTRLTVT.

This clone was counted a single time. The chain carries TRBV15 and TRBJ1-6, with 9 bases lining up with TRBD1. Trimming at V came to 5 bases and at J to 7 bases, leaving 3 bases not matched to a gene. This CDR3 comprises 14 residues. The germline V gene encodes CDR1 LNHNV and CDR2 YYDKDF (reference sequence). The CDR3 sequence is CATSGGQGNSPLHF. Here the CDR3 DNA reads TGTGCCACCAGCGGCGGACAGGGGAATTCACCCCTCCACTTT.

CDR3 in amino acids: CASSLAGANTGELFF. CDR3 coding DNA: TGCGCCAGCAGCCTAGCGGGAGCGAACACCGGGGAGCTGTTTTTT. The J gene is TRBJ2-2, the V gene TRBV5-1; 10 positions match TRBD2. J lost 0 bases, V lost 4 bases, and 0 bases had no gene match. Germline CDR1 SGHRS, CDR2 YFSETQ. The CDR3 covers 15 residues. Combining the CDR3 with reference TRBV5-1 and TRBJ2-2 gives the whole variable domain KAGVTQTPRYLIKTRGQQVTLSCSPISGHRSVSWYQQTPGQGLQFLFEYFSETQRNKGNFPGRFSGRQFSNSRSEMNVSTLELGDSALYLCASSLAGANTGELFFGEGSRLTVL.

The chain has TRBV4-3 and TRBJ2-7, with 12 bases fitting TRBD2. V lost 5 bases, J lost 2 bases, and 4 bases stayed unmatched. CDR3 size: 15 residues. The germline gives CDR1 LGHNA, CDR2 YSLEER. DNA for the CDR3: TGCGCCAGCAGCGCCCGACTAGCGGGGGCCTACGAGCAGTACTTC. Encoded protein: CASSARLAGAYEQYF.

The chain carries TRBV25-1 and TRBJ1-2; D possibly corresponds to TRBD1 (5 bases). CDR3 length equals 15 residues. Germline V gene data show CDR1 as MGHDK and CDR2 as SYGVNS. Trimming cost V 6 bases and J 4 bases, with 18 bases left between them. The chain's CDR3 is CASSREAGELYGYTF. The CDR3 nucleotides are TGTGCCAGCAGCAGGGAGGCGGGAGAACTCTATGGCTACACCTTC.

This clone occurred once. The rearrangement joins TRBV6-6 to TRBJ2-7, with 7 positions matching TRBD2. Germline CDR1 is MNHNY and CDR2 is SVGAGI (reference sequence). This CDR3 spans 14 amino acids. The ends lost 6 bases at V and 1 base at J; junction bases unmatched: 6. The CDR3 DNA follows: TGTGCCAGCAGCGGGGGGTTCGATTCCTACGAGCAGTACTTC. As protein: CASSGGFDSYEQYF.

The CDR3 DNA reads as TGTGCCAGTAGTGAGGGGGTAGGCACTGAAGCTTTCTTT. It translates to CASSEGVGTEAFF. The gene calls are TRBV19 and TRBJ1-1, with D possibly matching TRBD1 (6 bases). Germline assignment: CDR1 LNHDA and CDR2 SQIVND (reference sequence). Trimming shortened V by 5 bases and J by 4 bases, and 11 bases separated the two germline ends. The CDR3 covers 13 residues.

This chain links TRBV11-1 with TRBJ2-2; 8 bases are a match to TRBD1. Germline loops: CDR1 SGHAT, CDR2 FQDESV (reference sequence). The CDR3 has 16 amino acids. V shed 3 bases, J shed 5 bases, and the junction held 8 bases outside the gene matches. The CDR3 loop is CASSFPRQGATGELFF. As DNA, the CDR3 is TGTGCCAGCAGCTTTCCCCGGCAGGGGGCGACCGGGGAGCTGTTTTTT.

The chain joins TRBV7-2 to TRBJ2-2; 10 bases map to TRBD1. The CDR3 consists of 15 residues. Germline-derived CDR1 and CDR2 are SGHTA and FQGNSA. V lost 5 bases and J lost 6; bases outside the gene matches: 6. CDR3 sequence: CASSLRTGGAGELFF. The CDR3 nucleotides read TGTGCCAGCAGCCTCAGGACAGGGGGGGCCGGGGAGCTGTTTTTT.

The chain uses TRBV2 and TRBJ2-3, with 11 bases lining up with TRBD2. The germline V gene encodes CDR1 SNHLY and CDR2 FYNNEI. The CDR3 covers 15 residues. With 2 bases clipped from V and 6 bases from J, the junction kept 4 bases outside the gene matches. CDR3 region: CASSENPSGRDTQYF. For the CDR3, the DNA is TGTGCCAGCAGTGAAAACCCTAGCGGGAGGGATACGCAGTATTTT.

The chain links TRBV6-5 to TRBJ2-7; 10 bases match TRBD2. Germline V gene sequence: CDR1 MNHEY, CDR2 SVGAGI. The CDR3 length is 15 residues. V shed 2 bases, J shed 2 bases, and the junction held 3 bases outside the gene matches. The CDR3, as DNA: TGTGCCAGCAGTTACCGCGGACTAGCGGCCTACGAGCAGTACTTC. Encoded protein: CASSYRGLAAYEQYF.

This chain joins TRBV7-2 and TRBJ2-2; perhaps TRBD1 as D (5 bases). The CDR3 runs to 14 residues. V gave up 1 base and J gave up 7 bases, with 10 bases separating them. CDR1 and CDR2 from the germline V gene are SGHTA and FQGNSA. Here the CDR3 reads CASSLDRQFGELFF. The CDR3 DNA reads TGTGCCAGCAGCTTAGACCGACAGTTCGGGGAGCTGTTTTTT.

The V gene is TRBV28, the J gene TRBJ1-5; D is possibly TRBD1 (5 bases). The CDR3 loop spans 14 amino acids. CDR1 and CDR2 from the germline V gene are MDHEN and SYDVKM. V lost 2 bases and J lost 9, with 14 bases in between. The CDR3 reads CASSLAQGSGPQHF. The CDR3 region has the DNA TGTGCCAGCAGTTTAGCGCAGGGATCGGGGCCCCAGCATTTT.

The rearrangement uses TRBV4-1 and TRBJ2-1; 14 nucleotides agree with TRBD2. In germline, CDR1 is MGHRA, CDR2 YSYEKL. This CDR3 comprises 20 residues. V gave up 2 bases and J gave up 5 bases; unmatched junction bases: 14. The CDR3 here is CASSQTPTSGRAGRHNEQFF. DNA for the CDR3: TGCGCCAGCAGCCAAACTCCGACTAGCGGGAGGGCGGGGAGGCACAATGAGCAGTTCTTC.

The rearrangement uses TRBV15 and TRBJ2-3, with TRBD1 matching over 12 bases. The CDR3 is 17 residues long. Trimming took 1 base from V and 5 from J; bases not matched to a gene: 7. Germline V gene lookup returns CDR1 LNHNV and CDR2 YYDKDF (reference sequence). The CDR3 DNA reads TGTGCCACCAGCAGAGGGGATGGGACAGGGGGCAGAGATACGCAGTATTTT. As protein: CATSRGDGTGGRDTQYF.

V usage is TRBV28 and J usage is TRBJ1-5; D remains ambiguous. The CDR3 contains 12 residues. V was cut by 1 base and J by 8 bases, with 6 bases left in between. Germline loops: CDR1 MDHEN, CDR2 SYDVKM. For the CDR3, the DNA is TGTGCCAGCAGTTTATCACTCAAGCCCCAGCATTTT. Residues: CASSLSLKPQHF.

The chain recombines TRBV7-2 with TRBJ2-1; D is perhaps TRBD2 (6 bases). Germline CDR1 is SGHTA and CDR2 is FQGNSA. The CDR3 sequence is 17 residues long. V lost 5 bases to trimming and J lost 4 bases, with 21 bases between them. CDR3 sequence: CASSDLTRQPFYNEQFF. CDR3 in DNA: TGTGCCAGCAGCGATCTGACTAGGCAGCCATTTTACAATGAGCAGTTCTTC.

This chain uses TRBV19 with TRBJ2-5; 7 bases agree with TRBD2. V trimming: 1 base; J trimming: 1 base; junction bases outside the gene matches: 9. This CDR3 contains 17 residues. Germline CDR1 and CDR2: LNHDA and SQIVND (reference sequence). The CDR3 reads CASSIGAGVRIQETQYF. DNA for the CDR3: TGTGCCAGTAGTATAGGTGCGGGGGTCCGTATCCAAGAGACCCAGTACTTC.

The chain combines TRBV4-2 with TRBJ1-3; D is undetermined. The V gene lost 0 bases and the J gene lost 2 bases, with 8 bases spanning the gap. The CDR3 is made up of 15 amino acids. Germline V CDR1 and CDR2: LGHNA, YNFKEQ. CDR3 bases: TGTGCCAGCAGCCAAGATCGAGTAGCTGGAAACACCATATATTTT. This gives the protein CASSQDRVAGNTIYF.

This clone is a singleton in its sample. The rearrangement joins TRBV19 to TRBJ2-6; tentative D call: TRBD1 (6 bases). CDR3 length: 17 residues. CDR1 is LNHDA, CDR2 SQIVND, per germline (reference sequence). The germline V and J ends were trimmed by 6 bases and 0 bases, with 15 bases remaining between them. This CDR3 reads CASSLRGLRSGANVLTF. For the CDR3, the DNA is TGTGCCAGTAGCCTCAGGGGCCTTCGCTCTGGGGCCAACGTCCTGACTTTC.

The rearrangement links TRBV6-1 to TRBJ2-3, with 7 bases aligning to TRBD2. V gave up 10 bases and J gave up 2 bases; unmatched junction bases: 9. The germline V gene has CDR1 MNHNS and CDR2 SASEGT. The CDR3 runs 14 residues. Here the CDR3 reads CATIPGLLTDTQYF. The CDR3, as DNA: TGTGCCACCATCCCGGGACTACTCACAGATACGCAGTATTTT.

This clone was counted between two and nine times. This chain joins TRBV13 and TRBJ2-7, with 9 nucleotides matching TRBD1. Trimming took 1 base from V and 6 from J; bases not matched to a gene: 7. Germline CDR1 reads PRHDT; CDR2 reads FYEKMQ (reference sequence). CDR3 length: 15 amino acids. The DNA of the CDR3 is TGTGCCAGCAGCTTAGTCGGGACAGGGTATAGCGAGCAGTACTTC. Protein sequence: CASSLVGTGYSEQYF. Filled out from reference TRBV13 and TRBJ2-7, the complete variable domain reads AAGVIQSPRHLIKEKRETATLKCYPIPRHDTVYWYQQGPGQDPQFLISFYEKMQSDKGSIPDRFSAQQFSDYHSELNMSSLELGDSALYFCASSLVGTGYSEQYFGPGTRLTVT.

This chain connects TRBV18 to TRBJ2-7; D is possibly TRBD2 (5 bases). Germline V lookup: CDR1 KGHSH, CDR2 LQKENI. The CDR3 extends over 14 amino acids. V was pared by 3 bases and J by 3 bases, with 12 bases between. CDR3 loop: CASSPRRASYEQYF. CDR3 sequence (DNA): TGTGCCAGCTCACCGCGGCGGGCTAGCTACGAGCAGTACTTC.

This clone has just one count. This chain uses TRBV15 with TRBJ1-5, with D perhaps TRBD1 (6 bases). The CDR3 is 13 amino acids. From germline, CDR1 is LNHNV and CDR2 YYDKDF (reference sequence). V was clipped by 1 base and J by 6 bases, with 7 bases between them. The CDR3 is CATSRVGAQPQHF. DNA for the CDR3: TGTGCCACCAGCAGAGTGGGGGCTCAGCCCCAGCATTTT.

The rearrangement uses TRBV14 and TRBJ2-7; D remains unclear. In germline, CDR1 is SGHDN, CDR2 FVKESK. Trimming shortened V by 1 base and J by 4 bases, and 8 bases separated the two germline ends. The CDR3 has 13 amino acids. The CDR3 spells CASSQGFFYEQYF. The CDR3 region has the DNA TGTGCCAGCAGCCAAGGTTTCTTTTACGAGCAGTACTTC.

V gene TRBV7-9 combines with J gene TRBJ2-7, with D perhaps matching TRBD2 (6 bases). The CDR3 loop spans 14 amino acids. Trimming shortened V by 3 bases and J by 1 base, and 10 bases separated the two germline ends. Germline loops: CDR1 SEHNR, CDR2 FQNEAQ (reference sequence). CDR3: CASSLAGRSYEQYF. DNA for the CDR3: TGTGCCAGCAGCTTGGCGGGGAGATCCTACGAGCAGTACTTC. The entire variable domain, with the rest obtained from reference TRBV7-9 and TRBJ2-7, is as follows: DTGVSQNPRHKITKRGQNVTFRCDPISEHNRLYWYRQTLGQGPEFLTYFQNEAQLEKSRLLSDRFSAERPKGSFSTLEIQRTEQGDSAMYLCASSLAGRSYEQYFGPGTRLTVT.